These 2 T cell receptor beta chains share one sample of origin, sequenced in a study of blood T cell repertoires in COVID-19. TCRdb's table, derived via immunoSEQ multiplex PCR, lists solely in-frame clones and lacks some. The sample gives approximately 300,000 clones, roughly 84% of which show up once; more than 15% is in the top ten. Sequenced input: peripheral blood. Receptor source: a person aged 70 to 85 with COVID-19, enrolled during active disease.

In its sample, this clone was seen once. This chain connects TRBV10-2 to TRBJ1-4; D might be TRBD1 (6 bases). Trimming removed 10 bases from V and 7 bases from J, with 16 bases in between. Germline V gene lookup returns CDR1 WSHSY and CDR2 SAAADI. CDR3 length: 13 amino acids. The CDR3, as DNA: TGCGCCACCCAAGGGGGGGTGGCTGAAAAACTGTTTTTT. Its protein product is CATQGGVAEKLFF.

V gene TRBV9 combines with J gene TRBJ1-6, with D uncertain. Deletions cut 7 bases from V and 0 bases from J, with 14 bases between. The CDR3 contains 16 residues. Germline lookup yields CDR1 SGDLS and CDR2 YYNGEE. The CDR3, as DNA: TGTGCCAGCTCCTTAGGTTGGAGCTCCTATAATTCACCCCTCCACTTT. It codes for CASSLGWSSYNSPLHF.